This record concerns one T cell receptor (beta chain) sequence. The sample is drawn from a study of blood T cell repertoires in COVID-19. This CDR3 is 18 amino acids long. J gave up 4 bases and V 2 bases, and 11 bases lay outside the gene matches. Germline V gene lookup returns CDR1 SGDLS and CDR2 YYNGEE. Here immunoSEQ multiplex PCR was the method, and the copy in TCRdb shows in-frame clones only, minus some. The sample contains fewer than 250,000 clones, 85% to 90% of which appear only once. What was sequenced was peripheral blood. The clonotype was recovered from a man aged 50-59 years with COVID-19, enrolled during active disease. The chain links TRBV9 to TRBJ2-3, with 12 bases identical to TRBD2. DNA for the CDR3: TGTGCCAGCAGCGTCGGTGATCGACTAGCGGGAGAGTCAGATACGCAGTATTTT. Encoded protein: CASSVGDRLAGESDTQYF. Full variable domain (outside the CDR3, taken from reference TRBV9 and TRBJ2-3): DSGVTQTPKHLITATGQRVTLRCSPRSGDLSVYWYQQSLDQGLQFLIQYYNGEERAKGNILERFSAQQFPDLHSELNLSSLELGDSALYFCASSVGDRLAGESDTQYFGPGTRLTVL.